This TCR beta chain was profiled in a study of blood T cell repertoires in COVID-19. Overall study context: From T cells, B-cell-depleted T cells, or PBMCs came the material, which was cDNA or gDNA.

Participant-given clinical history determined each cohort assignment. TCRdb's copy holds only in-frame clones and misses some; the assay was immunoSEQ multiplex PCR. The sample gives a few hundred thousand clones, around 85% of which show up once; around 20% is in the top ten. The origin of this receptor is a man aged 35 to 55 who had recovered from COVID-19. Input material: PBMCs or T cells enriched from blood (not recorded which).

The CDR3 sequence: CASSVDQGTGGNTIYF. The CDR3 DNA follows: TGTGCCAGCAGCGTAGATCAGGGGACGGGGGGAAACACCATATATTTT. J is TRBJ1-3 and V is TRBV9, with a weak D call TRBD1 (6 bases). Deletions cut 0 bases from V and 4 bases from J, with 14 bases between. Germline loops: CDR1 SGDLS, CDR2 YYNGEE. CDR3 length: 16 amino acids.